This T cell receptor (beta chain) was profiled in a study of T cells in Graves' hyperthyroidism and ophthalmopathy (dated by TCRdb to about 2019). Turning to the overall study: To identify distinguishing TCR V-J signatures, a discovery cohort of around 98 patients was used, comprising 40 to 45 with Graves' ophthalmopathy and roughly 60 with stable Graves' hyperthyroidism. Whether ophthalmopathy could be predicted prospectively was tested in an independent validation cohort made up of roughly 19 hyperthyroidism patients plus 17 patients who later progressed to ophthalmopathy. The roughly 99 discovery patients were divided at random into training and test sets in a 7:3 ratio. In roughly six Graves' hyperthyroidism patients, the study also compared T-cell repertoires from thyroid tissue with T-cell repertoires from blood. After blood sampling, hyperthyroidism patients were treated with methimazole at a starting dose of 30 mg daily, and ophthalmopathy patients were treated with high-dose intravenous methylprednisolone. The paper reports TCR Vbeta CDR3 sequencing of roughly 140 peripheral blood samples: over 40 ophthalmopathy, roughly 80 hyperthyroidism and approximately 17 progressor patients.

The study excluded patients with uncontrolled infections, other autoimmune diseases, pregnancy or lactation. Diagnoses were based on clinical symptoms, serum thyroxine and TRAb, thyroid ultrasound and orbital computed tomography. Total RNA was extracted with Trizol reagent, and quality was checked on an Agilent 2100 Bioanalyzer. Per the germline V gene, SQVTM is the CDR1 and ANQGSEA is the CDR2. A distance of 14 bases separates the germline ends of V and J, which lose 5 bases and 3 bases respectively. The CDR3 sequence holds 14 residues, the cysteine and phenylalanine included. Only CDR3 DNA remains: 42 bases, in frame from the first base. The TCR beta CDR3 regions were amplified from RNA transcripts. For the first round of RT-PCR on the TCR CDR3, the HTBI primer set was used together with the Qiagen OneStep RT-PCR kit. The libraries were constructed in a second round of multiplex PCR and then size-selected and purified. The libraries were sequenced on an Illumina HiSeq2000 using paired-end 100 bp reads. Concerning the study's data processing: SOAPnuke was used to process the raw data, with reads discarded if the reads contained adapters or uncalled bases, had a mean Phred below 15, or lacked an exact constant-primer or identifier match. COPE v1.2.5 was used to merge the high-quality paired reads, and each unique nucleotide sequence was defined as a clonotype. MiTCR v1.1 was used to align clonotypes to the IMGT TRBV, TRBD and TRBJ reference segments. The analysis was restricted to V-J combinations with a frequency above 0.0001, which together covered just over 99% of the repertoires. A TCS score was defined as the ratio of F50 (clonal expansion) to E x V (chaos), with BLOSUM62-based TCRdist applied between CDR3 peptides within each V-J. Welch's t-statistics and random forest reduced approximately 520 V-J features to about 12, which were used in a naive Bayes classifier (R e1071). The similarity between thyroid and blood repertoires was quantified using the Morisita-Horn index. TCRdb reprocessing: public reads trimmed at Q25 with fastp, clones called with MiXCR, in-frame beta chains kept. Every entry covers one CDR3 protein and lists the most common genes and DNA from its rows. The V and J calls and clone size come from TCRdb's table, not from the authors' own analysis. This sample holds a few hundred thousand distinct CDR3 sequences; 35% to 50% were observed only once. The leading ten clones occupy around two fifths of the sample.

A remark on this clonotype: The antigen this receptor binds is unknown. It has no much larger one-base neighbor in the sample; base qualities were not kept.

The paper's findings and limits, for the study overall: A 13 V-J signature model separated ophthalmopathy from stable hyperthyroidism, with roughly 88% sensitivity and 81.08% specificity in cross-validation and 80%/75% in testing. Sample size was not statistically predetermined, and investigators were not blinded to group allocation. Blood samples also contained most of the expanded thyroid clonotypes (frequency above 0.001), which suggests that blood repertoires may reflect thyroid immune responses. During validation, the model predicted progression to ophthalmopathy a median of about 6.5 months ahead of onset, with almost 71% sensitivity and 72.22% specificity.

Recombination joined TRBV29-1 with TRBJ2-4; the best D guess is TRBD2, with 5 bases matching. Sequencing was carried out using peripheral blood or thyroid tissue (not recorded which). This TCR was sampled from an adult woman with Graves' disease, either hyperthyroidism or ophthalmopathy (not recorded which). DNA sequence: TGCAGCGTTCGGCGGGCCAAGGTCAAAAACATTCAGTACTTC. Translated, this gives CSVRRAKVKNIQYF.